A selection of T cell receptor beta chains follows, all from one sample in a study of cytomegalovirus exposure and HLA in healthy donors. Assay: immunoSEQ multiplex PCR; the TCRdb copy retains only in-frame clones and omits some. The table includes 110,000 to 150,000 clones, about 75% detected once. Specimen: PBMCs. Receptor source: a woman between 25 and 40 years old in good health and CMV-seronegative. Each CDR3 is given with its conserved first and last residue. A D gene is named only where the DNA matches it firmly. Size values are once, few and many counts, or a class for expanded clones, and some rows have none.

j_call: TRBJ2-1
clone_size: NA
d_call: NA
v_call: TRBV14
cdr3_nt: TGTGCCAGCAGCCAAGGGTCGGCAGTTTGGTACAATCTGCGGGTTACACACAATGAGCAGTTCTTC
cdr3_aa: CASSQGSAVWYNLRVTHNEQFF

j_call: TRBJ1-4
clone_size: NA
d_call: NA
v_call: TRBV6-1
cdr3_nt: TGTGCCAGCAGTGAACATCGGTTGAGCCCAACTTCTAATGAAAAACTGTTTTTT
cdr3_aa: CASSEHRLSPTSNEKLFF

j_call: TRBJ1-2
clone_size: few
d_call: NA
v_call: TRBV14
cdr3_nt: TGTGCCAGCAGCCTGAGACCCCCGAGGGAGGGCTACACCTTC
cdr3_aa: CASSLRPPREGYTF

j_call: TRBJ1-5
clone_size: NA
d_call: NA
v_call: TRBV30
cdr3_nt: TGTGCCTGGAGTGTATCCGGGATTGGCAATCAGCCCCAGCATTTT
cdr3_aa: CAWSVSGIGNQPQHF

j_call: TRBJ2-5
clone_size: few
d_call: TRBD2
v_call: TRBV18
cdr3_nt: TGTGCCAGCTCGCTAGCGGGGCCCCTTCAAGAGACCCAGTACTTC
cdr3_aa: CASSLAGPLQETQYF

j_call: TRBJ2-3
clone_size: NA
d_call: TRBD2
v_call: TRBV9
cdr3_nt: TGTGCCAGCAGCGGGAGCGGGACCGACACAGATACGCAGTATTTT
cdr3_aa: CASSGSGTDTDTQYF

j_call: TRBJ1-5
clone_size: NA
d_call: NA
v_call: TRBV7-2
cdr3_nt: TGTGCCAGCAGCTTAGTACATGGGCAGACCAATCAGCCCCAGCATTTT
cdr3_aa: CASSLVHGQTNQPQHF

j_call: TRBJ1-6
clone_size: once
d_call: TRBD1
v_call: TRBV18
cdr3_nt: TGTGCCAGCTCACCTCCGGGACAGGAGCTCCACTTT
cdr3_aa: CASSPPGQELHF

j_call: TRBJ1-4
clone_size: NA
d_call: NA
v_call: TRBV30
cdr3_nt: TGTGCCTGGAGTGGTTCCATTAATGAAAAACTGTTTTTT
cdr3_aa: CAWSGSINEKLFF

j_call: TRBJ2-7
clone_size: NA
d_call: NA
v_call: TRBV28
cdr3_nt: TGTGCCAGCAGACCACAGGGCTTCTCCTACGAGCAGTACTTC
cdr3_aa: CASRPQGFSYEQYF

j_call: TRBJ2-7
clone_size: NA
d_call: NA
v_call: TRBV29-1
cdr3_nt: TGCAGCGTTGCACTAGAAGGGCAATACGAGCAGTACTTC
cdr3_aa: CSVALEGQYEQYF

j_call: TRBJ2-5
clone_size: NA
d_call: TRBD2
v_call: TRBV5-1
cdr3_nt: TGCGCCAGCAGCTTGGGACCAGCGGGAGAAGAGACCCAGTACTTC
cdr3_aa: CASSLGPAGEETQYF

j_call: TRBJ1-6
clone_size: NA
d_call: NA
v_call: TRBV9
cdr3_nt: TGTGCCAGCAGCGTAGCTGAGGGTCCTCGGAATTCACCCCTCCACTTT
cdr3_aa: CASSVAEGPRNSPLHF

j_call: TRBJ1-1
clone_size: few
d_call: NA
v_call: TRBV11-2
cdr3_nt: TGTGCCAGCAGCTCTCAGGGGAGTTTCACTGAAGCTTTCTTT
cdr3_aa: CASSSQGSFTEAFF

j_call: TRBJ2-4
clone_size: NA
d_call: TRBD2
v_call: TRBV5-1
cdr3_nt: TGCGCCAGCAGTCCGGGTGGGGGGGGAAACATTCAGTACTTC
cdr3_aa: CASSPGGGGNIQYF

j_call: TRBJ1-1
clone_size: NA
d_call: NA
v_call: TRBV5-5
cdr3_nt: TGTGCCAGCAGCTGGGGACTTGGAGGTGACACTGAAGCTTTCTTT
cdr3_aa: CASSWGLGGDTEAFF

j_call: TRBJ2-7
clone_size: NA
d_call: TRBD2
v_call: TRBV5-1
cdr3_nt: TGCGCCAGCAGCTCCAGTGCTAGCGGGAGGTACGCCTACGAGCAGTACTTC
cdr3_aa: CASSSSASGRYAYEQYF

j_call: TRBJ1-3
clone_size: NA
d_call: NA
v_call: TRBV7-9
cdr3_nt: TGTGCCAGCAGCTTAGCGGGGGGACGCCGCTCTGGAAACACCATATATTTT
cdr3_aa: CASSLAGGRRSGNTIYF

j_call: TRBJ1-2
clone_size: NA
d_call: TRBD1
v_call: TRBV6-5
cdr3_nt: TGTGCCAGCAGTTCCCCGGGACAGGGGGCGGGAGGCTACACCTTC
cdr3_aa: CASSSPGQGAGGYTF

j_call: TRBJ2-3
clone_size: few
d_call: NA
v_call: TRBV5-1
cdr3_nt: TGCGCCAGCAGCTTGGAGGAGACCACAGATACGCAGTATTTT
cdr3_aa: CASSLEETTDTQYF

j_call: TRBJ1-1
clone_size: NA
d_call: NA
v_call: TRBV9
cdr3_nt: TGTGCCAGCAGCGCAGGACACCGGCCGAACACTGAAGCTTTCTTT
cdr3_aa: CASSAGHRPNTEAFF

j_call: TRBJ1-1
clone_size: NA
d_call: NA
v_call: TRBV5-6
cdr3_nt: TGTGCCAGCAGCTTGTACACACCGAACACTGAAGCTTTCTTT
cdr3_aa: CASSLYTPNTEAFF

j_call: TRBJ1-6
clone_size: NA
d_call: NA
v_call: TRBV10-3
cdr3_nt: TGTGCCATCAGTGAGTCCATGGGAACGGGACACCAGGTATTGGGTAATTCACCCCTCCACTTT
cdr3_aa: CAISESMGTGHQVLGNSPLHF

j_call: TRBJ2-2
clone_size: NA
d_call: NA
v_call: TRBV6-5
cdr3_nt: TGTGCCAGCACCCCCCGGTTGACCGGGGAGCTGTTTTTT
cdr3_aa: CASTPRLTGELFF

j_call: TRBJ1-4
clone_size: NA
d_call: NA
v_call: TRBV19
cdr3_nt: TGTGCCAGTAGTATGACTCCCCGGGTTAATGAAAAACTGTTTTTT
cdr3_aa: CASSMTPRVNEKLFF

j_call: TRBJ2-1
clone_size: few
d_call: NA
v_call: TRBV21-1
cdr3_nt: TGTGCCAGCAGCAGAAAAGGGGGCCGCTCCTACAATGAGCAGTTCTTC
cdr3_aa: CASSRKGGRSYNEQFF

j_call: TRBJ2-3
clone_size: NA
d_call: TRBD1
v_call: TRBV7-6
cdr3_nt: TGTGCCAGCAGCCCCGCCAGGACAGGGGGGAATACGCAGTATTTT
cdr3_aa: CASSPARTGGNTQYF

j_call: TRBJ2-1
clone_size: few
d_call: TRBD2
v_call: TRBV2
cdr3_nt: TGTGCCAGCACCCCACGGACTCTTGGACTAGCAGAATACAATGAGCAGTTCTTC
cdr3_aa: CASTPRTLGLAEYNEQFF

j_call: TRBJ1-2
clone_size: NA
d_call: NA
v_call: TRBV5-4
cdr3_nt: TGTGCCAGCAGCTTGGCCGTAGGTGGCGGGGGCTACACCTTC
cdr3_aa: CASSLAVGGGGYTF

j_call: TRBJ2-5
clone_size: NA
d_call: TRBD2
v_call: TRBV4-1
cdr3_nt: TGCGCCAGCAGCCAATACGGGACTAGCGGACAAGAGACCCAGTACTTC
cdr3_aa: CASSQYGTSGQETQYF

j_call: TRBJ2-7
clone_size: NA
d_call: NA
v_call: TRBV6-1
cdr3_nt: TGTGCCAGCAGTCCCCGAGCCTACGAGCAGTACTTC
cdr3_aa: CASSPRAYEQYF

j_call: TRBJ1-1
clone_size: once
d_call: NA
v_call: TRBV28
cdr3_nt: TGTGCCAGCAACACAGCGGCCGCCCAAGCTTTCTTT
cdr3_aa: CASNTAAAQAFF

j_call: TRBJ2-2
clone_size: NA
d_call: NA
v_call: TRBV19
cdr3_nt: TGTGCCAGTCAAACAGGTTCCTTGAACACCGGGGAGCTGTTTTTT
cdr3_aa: CASQTGSLNTGELFF

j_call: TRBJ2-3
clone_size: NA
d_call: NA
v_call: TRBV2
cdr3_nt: TGTGCCAGCAAACCTCTAGCTTCCCCTTGGGATACGCAGTATTTT
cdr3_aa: CASKPLASPWDTQYF

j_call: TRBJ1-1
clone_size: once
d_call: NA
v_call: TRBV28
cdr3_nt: TGTGCCAGCCTTAGGGGCGTCATGAACACTGAAGCTTTCTTT
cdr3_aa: CASLRGVMNTEAFF

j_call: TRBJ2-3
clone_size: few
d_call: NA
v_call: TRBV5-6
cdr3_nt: TGTGCCAGCAGCTACGGAGGGCCCAGCACAGATACGCAGTATTTT
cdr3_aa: CASSYGGPSTDTQYF

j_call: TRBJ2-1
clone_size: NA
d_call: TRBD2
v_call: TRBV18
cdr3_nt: TGTGCCAGCCGGCAAGGAGCGGGAACCCACAATGAGCAGTTCTTC
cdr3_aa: CASRQGAGTHNEQFF

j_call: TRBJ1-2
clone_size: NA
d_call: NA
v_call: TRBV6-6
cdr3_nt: TGTGCCAGCAGTTTGCGTCCGATTGATGGCTATGGCTACACCTTC
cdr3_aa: CASSLRPIDGYGYTF

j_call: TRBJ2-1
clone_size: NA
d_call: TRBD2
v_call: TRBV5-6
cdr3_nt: TGTGCCAGCAGCTTGGTCCTAGCGGGGGCAAGCTCCTACAATGAGCAGTTCTTC
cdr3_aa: CASSLVLAGASSYNEQFF

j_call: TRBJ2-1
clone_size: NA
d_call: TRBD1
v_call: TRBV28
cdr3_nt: TGTGCCAGCAGGCACCCAACAGGGGTCAATGAGCAGTTCTTC
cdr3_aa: CASRHPTGVNEQFF

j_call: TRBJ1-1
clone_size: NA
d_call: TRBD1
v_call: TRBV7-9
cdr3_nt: TGTGCCAGCAGCACAGGGGGCACTGAAGCTTTCTTT
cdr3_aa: CASSTGGTEAFF